The 14 T cell receptor beta chains below were found in one sample sequenced in a study of blood T cells in healthy people across ages. A second PCR, run for about 7 to 11 cycles, used a sample-barcoded 5' primer plus a J-beta primer mix. A single record per CDR3 protein comes from TCRdb applying MiXCR to the 5' RACE reads. The sample includes about a million distinct CDR3 sequences, 51% of them seen just once. The sample taken for sequencing was blood. Receptors were obtained from a woman aged 60 to 75 in good health.

The chain recombines TRBV6-1 with TRBJ2-5; 10 bases match TRBD2. The CDR3 covers 13 residues. The V gene's germline CDR1 is MNHNS and CDR2 SASEGT. J lost 5 bases, V lost 11 bases, and 8 bases had no gene match. The CDR3 sequence: CAGTLAGVETQYF. The CDR3 DNA is TGTGCCGGAACCCTAGCGGGAGTGGAGACCCAGTACTTC.

This clonotype was counted a single time. The DNA for the CDR3 is TGTGCCAGCAGTTTAGCTTACAGGGCCGTAAGCTCACCCCTCCACTTT. This gives the protein CASSLAYRAVSSPLHF. The chain couples TRBV28 to TRBJ1-6, with D possibly TRBD1 on 6 matching bases. The V and J ends lost 2 bases and 10 bases respectively, with 18 bases between them. The CDR3 covers 16 residues. CDR1 is MDHEN and CDR2 is SYDVKM in the germline V gene.

The V call is TRBV4-2, the J call TRBJ2-1; 11 nucleotides match TRBD2. CDR3 size: 14 residues. V trimming: 6 bases; J trimming: 5 bases; junction bases outside the gene matches: 3. Germline V gives CDR1 LGHNA, CDR2 YNFKEQ. The CDR3 DNA sequence: TGTGCCAGCAGGAAGACTAGCGGGAACAATGAGCAGTTCTTC. The encoded protein is CASRKTSGNNEQFF.

This chain uses TRBV28 with TRBJ2-1; D ambiguous. Germline V gives CDR1 MDHEN, CDR2 SYDVKM. V lost 7 bases and J 6 bases, leaving 19 bases between the germline ends. This CDR3 is 15 amino acids long. The CDR3 is CASKSVSVGPNEQFF. For the CDR3, the DNA is TGTGCCAGCAAAAGCGTGTCGGTCGGTCCCAATGAGCAGTTCTTC.

The chain recombines TRBV20-1 with TRBJ2-7, with D unresolved. V lost 0 bases and J 6 bases, leaving 15 bases between the germline ends. The CDR3 has 14 residues. From germline, CDR1 is DFQATT and CDR2 SNEGSKA (reference sequence). CDR3 DNA: TGCAGTGCTAGAGATTTGTTGGGGAATCCCGAGCAGTACTTC. It specifies CSARDLLGNPEQYF.

This clonotype was seen more than once but under ten times. As DNA, the CDR3 is TGTGCCAGCAGCTTAGAGAGACTCCGCTCCTACGAGCAGTACTTC. The encoded protein is CASSLERLRSYEQYF. This chain uses TRBV11-2 with TRBJ2-7; D not resolved. The V gene's germline CDR1 is SGHAT and CDR2 FQNNGV. This CDR3 has 15 residues. Trimming pared 0 bases from V and 0 bases from J, leaving 9 bases between. Combining the CDR3 with reference TRBV11-2 and TRBJ2-7 gives the whole variable domain EAGVAQSPRYKIIEKRQSVAFWCNPISGHATLYWYQQILGQGPKLLIQFQNNGVVDDSQLPKDRFSAERLKGVDSTLKIQPAKLEDSAVYLCASSLERLRSYEQYFGPGTRLTVT.

Worth noting for this clonotype: A read error is possible here, since a much larger clone lies one base away. The chain employs TRBV11-2 and TRBJ2-5; 10 nucleotides agree with TRBD2. There are 16 residues in the CDR3. Germline assignment: CDR1 SGHAT and CDR2 FQNNGV. In DNA form, the CDR3 reads TGTGCCAGCAGCTTAGCCAGCGGGAGGGTTACGGAGACCCGGTACTTC. Its protein is CASSLASGRVTETRYF.

Here the CDR3 DNA reads TGTGCCAGCAGCCAAGATTACCAGGAGCTGTTTTTT. This codes for CASSQDYQELFF. The chain is built from TRBV4-2 and TRBJ2-2; D unresolved. Germline CDR1 and CDR2: LGHNA and YNFKEQ. CDR3 length: 12 residues. With 0 bases removed from V and 10 bases from J, the gap between germline ends came to 6 bases.

This clonotype has just a few counts. V is TRBV4-1 and J is TRBJ2-7; 8 positions match TRBD2. CDR3 length: 18 amino acids. Germline lookup yields CDR1 MGHRA and CDR2 YSYEKL. Trimming removed 1 base from V and 0 bases from J; junction bases left unmatched: 11. CDR3 DNA: TGCGCCAGCAGCCAAGTTGTTACTAGCGGTACAAGCTCCTACGAGCAGTACTTC. Translated, it gives CASSQVVTSGTSSYEQYF.

This chain links TRBV7-9 with TRBJ1-1, with 8 bases lining up with TRBD1. Germline trimming cut 11 bases from V and 4 bases from J; bases unmatched to any gene: 9. Looked up from germline, CDR1 is SEHNR and CDR2 is FQNEAQ (reference sequence). The length of the CDR3 is 13 residues. In DNA, the CDR3 is TGTGCCGGTGGGGTCCAGGGGGCCACTGAAGCTTTCTTT. It specifies CAGGVQGATEAFF.

The rearrangement joins TRBV4-1 to TRBJ2-4; the match to TRBD2 covers 12 bases. Judging by the DNA end, TRBJ2-5 fits better; the J call may be wrong. Germline CDR1 reads MGHRA; CDR2 reads YSYEKL. The CDR3 contains 17 residues. CDR3: CASSHLGLAGNQETQYF. Written as DNA, the CDR3 is TGCGCCAGCAGCCATCTCGGACTAGCGGGAAACCAAGAGACCCAGTACTTC.

Here the CDR3 DNA reads TGTGCCAGCAGCCAAGAGGGGACTAGCGGAATGGTTGAGCAGTACTTC. It translates to CASSQEGTSGMVEQYF. The chain combines TRBV4-2 with TRBJ2-7; 11 bases map to TRBD2. The CDR3 runs to 16 residues. Germline lookup yields CDR1 LGHNA and CDR2 YNFKEQ. Germline trimming cut 0 bases from V and 7 bases from J; bases unmatched to any gene: 8.

This clonotype was counted between two and nine times. This rearrangement joins TRBV7-2 to TRBJ2-7; TRBD2 matches 10 bases. The CDR3 has 14 amino acids. Germline V CDR1 and CDR2: SGHTA, FQGNSA. J was trimmed by 2 bases and V by 5 bases; bases with no gene match: 3. The CDR3 is CASSRGLATYEQYF. The CDR3 DNA follows: TGTGCCAGCAGCCGGGGACTAGCGACCTACGAGCAGTACTTC.

The CDR3 spells CASSSRGLATTGELFF. As DNA, the CDR3 is TGTGCCAGCAGTTCGCGAGGACTAGCAACTACTGGGGAGCTGTTTTTT. The V gene is TRBV12-3 or TRBV12-4, the J gene TRBJ2-2; 8 positions match TRBD2. J gave up 8 bases and V 4 bases, and 12 bases lay outside the gene matches. CDR3 size: 16 residues.